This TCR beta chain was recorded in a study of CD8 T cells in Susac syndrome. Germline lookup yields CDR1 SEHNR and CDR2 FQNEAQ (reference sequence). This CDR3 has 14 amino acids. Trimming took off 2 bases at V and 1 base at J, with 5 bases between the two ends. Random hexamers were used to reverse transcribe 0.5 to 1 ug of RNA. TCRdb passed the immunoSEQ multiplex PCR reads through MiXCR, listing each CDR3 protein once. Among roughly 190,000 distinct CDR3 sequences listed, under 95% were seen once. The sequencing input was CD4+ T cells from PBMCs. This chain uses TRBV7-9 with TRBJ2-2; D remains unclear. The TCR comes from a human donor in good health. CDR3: CASSLIQNTGELFF. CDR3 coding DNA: TGTGCCAGCAGCTTAATACAGAACACCGGGGAGCTGTTTTTT.